A selection of T cell receptor beta chains follows, all from one sample in a study of post-analysis software for immune sequencing data. Each CDR3 protein gets one entry after TCRdb re-called the PCR reads with MiXCR. This table has hundreds of thousands of distinct CDR3 sequences, around 53% appearing once. The material sequenced was blood. Receptor source: a girl between 5 and 17 years old with multiple sclerosis. Both conserved end residues are part of each CDR3. The order of the fields is V gene, clone size, J gene, D gene, CDR3 protein, CDR3 DNA. A D gene is named only where the DNA matches it firmly. Size is stated for part of the rows, as once, few or many counts, or as a class when the clone is expanded.

V gene: TRBV7-2; clone size: -; J gene: TRBJ1-2; D gene: -; CDR3 protein: CASSPDKNYGYTF; CDR3 DNA: TGTGCCAGCAGTCCGGACAAAAACTATGGCTACACCTTC
V gene: TRBV5-1; clone size: few; J gene: TRBJ1-1; D gene: -; CDR3 protein: CASSFQATNTEAFF; CDR3 DNA: TGCGCCAGCAGCTTTCAGGCCACGAACACTGAAGCTTTCTTT
V gene: TRBV15; clone size: -; J gene: TRBJ2-7; D gene: -; CDR3 protein: CATSRDLAIEQYF; CDR3 DNA: TGTGCCACCAGCAGAGATCTGGCAATCGAGCAGTACTTC
V gene: TRBV7-9; clone size: -; J gene: TRBJ2-1; D gene: -; CDR3 protein: CASSLALGSNNEQFF; CDR3 DNA: TGTGCCAGCAGCTTAGCGCTGGGGAGTAACAATGAGCAGTTCTTC
V gene: TRBV11-3; clone size: -; J gene: TRBJ2-1; D gene: TRBD2; CDR3 protein: CASSLESSGTYNEQFF; CDR3 DNA: TGTGCCAGCAGCTTAGAGAGTAGCGGGACTTACAATGAGCAGTTCTTC
V gene: TRBV4-2; clone size: -; J gene: TRBJ2-3; D gene: -; CDR3 protein: CASSQDRGTPTDTQYF; CDR3 DNA: TGTGCCAGCAGCCAAGATCGGGGTACCCCCACAGATACGCAGTATTTT
V gene: TRBV20-1; clone size: -; J gene: TRBJ2-3; D gene: -; CDR3 protein: CSAGYSARGTDTQYF; CDR3 DNA: TGCAGTGCGGGCTACAGCGCCCGGGGCACAGATACGCAGTATTTT
V gene: TRBV20-1; clone size: -; J gene: TRBJ2-3; D gene: TRBD1; CDR3 protein: CSAARDSQHTQYF; CDR3 DNA: TGCAGTGCTGCCCGGGACAGCCAGCATACGCAGTATTTT
V gene: TRBV5-1; clone size: once; J gene: TRBJ2-6; D gene: TRBD1; CDR3 protein: CASSGTALPGANVLTF; CDR3 DNA: TGCGCCAGCAGCGGGACAGCCCTCCCTGGGGCCAACGTCCTGACTTTC
V gene: TRBV6-1; clone size: few; J gene: TRBJ2-3; D gene: -; CDR3 protein: CASSEGAGPAVDTQYF; CDR3 DNA: TGTGCCAGCAGTGAAGGGGCGGGCCCGGCCGTGGATACGCAGTATTTT
V gene: TRBV21-1; clone size: -; J gene: TRBJ1-2; D gene: -; CDR3 protein: CARATGGIDGYTF; CDR3 DNA: TGTGCCAGGGCGACAGGGGGCATCGATGGCTACACCTTC
V gene: TRBV12-3/TRBV12-4; clone size: -; J gene: TRBJ1-2; D gene: TRBD1; CDR3 protein: CASRLRTGLSNYGYTF; CDR3 DNA: TGTGCCAGCAGGCTCCGGACAGGCCTATCCAACTATGGCTACACCTTC
V gene: TRBV10-3; clone size: -; J gene: TRBJ2-1; D gene: -; CDR3 protein: CAISADLTSYNEQFF; CDR3 DNA: TGTGCCATCAGTGCGGACCTGACCTCCTACAATGAGCAGTTCTTC
V gene: TRBV5-1; clone size: few; J gene: TRBJ1-5; D gene: -; CDR3 protein: CASSLVSGNNQPQHF; CDR3 DNA: TGCGCCAGCAGCTTGGTATCAGGGAACAATCAGCCCCAGCATTTT
V gene: TRBV10-3; clone size: few; J gene: TRBJ2-7; D gene: -; CDR3 protein: CAISNLGPYYEQYF; CDR3 DNA: TGTGCCATCAGTAATTTAGGGCCTTACTACGAGCAGTACTTC
V gene: TRBV29-1; clone size: once; J gene: TRBJ2-2; D gene: TRBD2; CDR3 protein: CSVVLAGGRTGELFF; CDR3 DNA: TGCAGCGTTGTACTAGCGGGAGGGCGAACCGGGGAGCTGTTTTTT
V gene: TRBV7-9; clone size: -; J gene: TRBJ2-7; D gene: TRBD1; CDR3 protein: CASSLVRPTGAYEQYF; CDR3 DNA: TGTGCCAGCAGCTTAGTGAGGCCCACAGGGGCCTACGAGCAGTACTTC
V gene: TRBV3-1; clone size: -; J gene: TRBJ1-2; D gene: -; CDR3 protein: CASSARRAGNYGYTF; CDR3 DNA: TGTGCCAGCAGCGCAAGAAGGGCAGGGAACTATGGCTACACCTTC
V gene: TRBV20-1; clone size: -; J gene: TRBJ1-2; D gene: TRBD1; CDR3 protein: CSARGDRGAGYGYTF; CDR3 DNA: TGCAGTGCTAGAGGGGACAGGGGCGCCGGCTATGGCTACACCTTC
V gene: TRBV20-1; clone size: -; J gene: TRBJ2-7; D gene: TRBD2; CDR3 protein: CSARGPLAGGPKEQYF; CDR3 DNA: TGCAGTGCTAGAGGTCCTTTAGCGGGGGGGCCGAAAGAGCAGTACTTC
V gene: TRBV20-1; clone size: -; J gene: TRBJ2-5; D gene: TRBD1; CDR3 protein: CSAKDGTGRDPNPKETQYF; CDR3 DNA: TGCAGTGCTAAAGACGGGACAGGGAGGGACCCCAACCCCAAGGAGACCCAGTACTTC
V gene: TRBV5-1; clone size: few; J gene: TRBJ2-5; D gene: TRBD2; CDR3 protein: CASSLVLAGHQETQYF; CDR3 DNA: TGCGCCAGCAGCTTGGTGTTAGCGGGCCACCAAGAGACCCAGTACTTC
V gene: TRBV29-1; clone size: few; J gene: TRBJ1-2; D gene: TRBD1; CDR3 protein: CSVEDIRGLRGYTF; CDR3 DNA: TGCAGCGTTGAAGATATCAGGGGGCTTCGAGGCTACACCTTC
V gene: TRBV29-1; clone size: -; J gene: TRBJ1-1; D gene: -; CDR3 protein: CSFLGGVATTEAFF; CDR3 DNA: TGCAGTTTCTTAGGCGGGGTCGCTACCACTGAAGCTTTCTTT
V gene: TRBV5-1; clone size: few; J gene: TRBJ2-1; D gene: TRBD1; CDR3 protein: CASSPRGRDWNNEQFF; CDR3 DNA: TGCGCCAGCAGCCCCAGGGGGCGCGATTGGAACAATGAGCAGTTCTTC
V gene: TRBV5-1; clone size: -; J gene: TRBJ2-7; D gene: -; CDR3 protein: CASSLKDNEQYF; CDR3 DNA: TGCGCCAGCAGCTTGAAGGACAACGAGCAGTACTTC
V gene: TRBV20-1; clone size: few; J gene: TRBJ2-1; D gene: TRBD2; CDR3 protein: CSAARTSGNEQFF; CDR3 DNA: TGCAGTGCAGCCCGGACTAGCGGCAATGAGCAGTTCTTC
V gene: TRBV12-5; clone size: -; J gene: TRBJ1-4; D gene: TRBD1; CDR3 protein: CASGQWTGGASNEKLFF; CDR3 DNA: TGTGCTAGTGGCCAATGGACAGGGGGCGCGTCTAATGAAAAACTGTTTTTT
V gene: TRBV6-5; clone size: -; J gene: TRBJ2-3; D gene: -; CDR3 protein: CASRNAGLSTDTQYF; CDR3 DNA: TGTGCCAGCAGAAATGCGGGCCTTAGCACAGATACGCAGTATTTT
V gene: TRBV5-6; clone size: -; J gene: TRBJ2-7; D gene: -; CDR3 protein: CASSPTGRLYEQYF; CDR3 DNA: TGTGCCAGCAGCCCAACCGGGAGATTATACGAGCAGTACTTC
V gene: TRBV20-1; clone size: -; J gene: TRBJ2-7; D gene: -; CDR3 protein: CSARRRYGTYEQYF; CDR3 DNA: TGCAGTGCTAGGAGGAGGTACGGAACATACGAGCAGTACTTC
V gene: TRBV5-1; clone size: few; J gene: TRBJ2-1; D gene: -; CDR3 protein: CASSWDDYNEQFF; CDR3 DNA: TGCGCCAGCAGCTGGGACGACTACAATGAGCAGTTCTTC
V gene: TRBV12-3/TRBV12-4; clone size: -; J gene: TRBJ2-1; D gene: TRBD2; CDR3 protein: CASSFPTSVSEDEQFF; CDR3 DNA: TGTGCCAGCAGTTTCCCGACTAGCGTGAGTGAAGATGAGCAATTCTTC
V gene: TRBV20-1; clone size: few; J gene: TRBJ2-3; D gene: TRBD2; CDR3 protein: CSAKGVAGGRDTQYF; CDR3 DNA: TGCAGTGCTAAGGGAGTAGCGGGAGGAAGAGATACGCAGTATTTT
V gene: TRBV7-9; clone size: -; J gene: TRBJ2-3; D gene: TRBD2; CDR3 protein: CASSLAGGGTVEDTQYF; CDR3 DNA: TGTGCCAGCAGCTTAGCTGGCGGGGGGACCGTGGAGGATACGCAGTATTTT
V gene: TRBV27; clone size: -; J gene: TRBJ2-7; D gene: -; CDR3 protein: CASRAPGRDATKQYF; CDR3 DNA: TGTGCCAGCAGGGCTCCGGGACGGGACGCTACGAAGCAGTACTTC
V gene: TRBV25-1; clone size: few; J gene: TRBJ2-5; D gene: TRBD2; CDR3 protein: CASSEFGSGRPQETQYF; CDR3 DNA: TGTGCCAGCAGTGAATTCGGTAGCGGGAGGCCCCAAGAGACCCAGTACTTC
V gene: TRBV29-1; clone size: few; J gene: TRBJ2-5; D gene: -; CDR3 protein: CSVEDRSVETQYF; CDR3 DNA: TGCAGCGTTGAAGACCGAAGCGTAGAGACCCAGTACTTC
V gene: TRBV7-2; clone size: few; J gene: TRBJ1-2; D gene: TRBD1; CDR3 protein: CASSPGQLPGYTF; CDR3 DNA: TGTGCCAGCAGCCCGGGACAGTTGCCCGGCTACACCTTC
V gene: TRBV20-1; clone size: -; J gene: TRBJ2-5; D gene: TRBD1; CDR3 protein: CSASDRGKETQYF; CDR3 DNA: TGCAGTGCTAGTGACAGGGGGAAGGAGACCCAGTACTTC
V gene: TRBV5-1; clone size: -; J gene: TRBJ2-3; D gene: -; CDR3 protein: CASSFGGGQDTQYF; CDR3 DNA: TGCGCCAGCAGCTTCGGGGGAGGCCAGGATACGCAGTATTTT
V gene: TRBV4-2; clone size: few; J gene: TRBJ2-2; D gene: -; CDR3 protein: CASSQGGLTNTGELFF; CDR3 DNA: TGTGCCAGCAGCCAAGGGGGGCTAACGAACACCGGGGAGCTGTTTTTT
V gene: TRBV5-1; clone size: -; J gene: TRBJ2-7; D gene: TRBD2; CDR3 protein: CASSLWGLAAEQYF; CDR3 DNA: TGCGCCAGCAGCCTGTGGGGACTAGCTGCCGAGCAGTACTTC
V gene: TRBV7-6; clone size: -; J gene: TRBJ1-1; D gene: TRBD1; CDR3 protein: CASSSTGGMNTEAFF; CDR3 DNA: TGTGCCAGCAGCTCAACAGGGGGAATGAACACTGAAGCTTTCTTT
V gene: TRBV18; clone size: -; J gene: TRBJ2-5; D gene: TRBD2; CDR3 protein: CASSSPWEGLPWYQETQYF; CDR3 DNA: TGTGCCAGCTCTTCACCTTGGGAGGGGCTCCCTTGGTACCAAGAGACCCAGTACTTC
V gene: TRBV20-1; clone size: -; J gene: TRBJ2-1; D gene: -; CDR3 protein: CSAILWESEQFF; CDR3 DNA: TGCAGTGCCATCTTATGGGAGAGTGAGCAGTTCTTC
V gene: TRBV7-9; clone size: -; J gene: TRBJ1-1; D gene: -; CDR3 protein: CASSPSMNTEAFF; CDR3 DNA: TGTGCCAGCAGCCCCTCCATGAACACTGAAGCTTTCTTT